This T cell receptor beta chain stems from a study of radiotherapy plus CTLA-4 blockade in lung cancer. Generated by immunoSEQ multiplex PCR, the TCRdb table keeps only in-frame clones and is missing some. Of about 87,000 clones detected, around nine tenths appear once; the ten largest clones hold over 15%. V lost 8 bases to trimming and J lost 2 bases; unmatched junction nucleotides: 7. This CDR3 contains 14 residues. Per germline, CDR1 SQVTM and CDR2 ANQGSEA. The sample in question was peripheral blood, obtained from a patient treated with radiotherapy plus ipilimumab. This TCR was sampled from a human donor with non-small cell lung cancer that progressed on radiotherapy plus ipilimumab. This chain connects TRBV29-1 to TRBJ2-2; the match to TRBD2 covers 8 bases. Here the CDR3 DNA reads TGCAGCACCCAGCGGGGGCCAAACACCGGGGAGCTGTTTTTT. Its translation is CSTQRGPNTGELFF.